This T cell receptor (beta chain) was sequenced in a study of post-analysis software for immune sequencing data. The study's findings and limits: A significant reduction in normalized Chao1 diversity was observed in multiple sclerosis patients versus controls. Included in a set of five TRBV segments more frequent in patients than controls were TRBV5-6, TRBV5-1 and TRBV20-1.

TCR beta cDNA libraries had unique molecular identifiers. cDNA molecules numbering approximately 500,000 came from approximately 0.91 to 9.4 million T cells. Using its own MiXCR run on the PCR reads, TCRdb lists one record per CDR3 protein. Of roughly 620,000 distinct CDR3 sequences listed, about 40% were seen once; the top ten hold around 1.7%. The CDR3 loop spans 15 amino acids. J was trimmed by 5 bases and V by 5 bases; bases with no gene match: 6. For this clonotype: Its target is unknown.

The sequence was obtained from a girl aged 5 to 17 with multiple sclerosis. This sequence joins TRBV12-3 or TRBV12-4 and TRBJ2-3, with TRBD2 identical over 11 bases. Sequencing used blood. The CDR3 DNA sequence: TGTGCCAGCAGTCCCCTAGCGGGGGGCGGAGATACGCAGTATTTT. Amino acids: CASSPLAGGGDTQYF.